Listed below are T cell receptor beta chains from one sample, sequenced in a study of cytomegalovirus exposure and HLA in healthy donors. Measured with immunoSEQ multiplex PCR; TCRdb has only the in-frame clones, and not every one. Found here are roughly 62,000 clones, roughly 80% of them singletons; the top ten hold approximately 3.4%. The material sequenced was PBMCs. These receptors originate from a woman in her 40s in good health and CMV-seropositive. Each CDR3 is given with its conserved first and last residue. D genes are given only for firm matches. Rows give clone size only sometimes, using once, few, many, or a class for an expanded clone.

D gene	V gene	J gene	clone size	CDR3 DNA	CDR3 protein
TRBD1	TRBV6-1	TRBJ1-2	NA	TGTGCCAGCAGCCTTGTACAGGGGACAGGGTATGGCTACACCTTC	CASSLVQGTGYGYTF
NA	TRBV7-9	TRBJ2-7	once	TGTGCCAGCAGCTTAGCCGACGAGCAGTACTTC	CASSLADEQYF
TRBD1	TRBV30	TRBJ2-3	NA	TGTGCCTGGAGGGTCTCCGCGGACAGGGGAACAGATACGCAGTATTTT	CAWRVSADRGTDTQYF
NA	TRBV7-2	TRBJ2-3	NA	TGTGCCAGCAGCTTAGGGGGGCTGGGTGGGGATACGCAGTATTTT	CASSLGGLGGDTQYF
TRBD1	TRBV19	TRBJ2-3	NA	TGTGCCAGTAGTACGCGACAGGGGGCTATCGCGGATACGCAGTATTTT	CASSTRQGAIADTQYF
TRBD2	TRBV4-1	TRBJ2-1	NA	TGCGCCAGCAGACCCCCGGTGGGGCGGGGGGGTACCTACAATGAGCAGTTCTTC	CASRPPVGRGGTYNEQFF
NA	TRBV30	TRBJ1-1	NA	TGTGCCTGGGACAGAATGAACACTGAAGCTTTCTTT	CAWDRMNTEAFF
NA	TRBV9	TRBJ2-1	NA	TGTGCCAGCAGCCCCCTGGAGGACTACAATGAGCAGTTCTTC	CASSPLEDYNEQFF
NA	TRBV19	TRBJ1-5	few	TGTGCCAGTGAGATGTCCCGGGAAGGTCAGCCCCAGCATTTT	CASEMSREGQPQHF
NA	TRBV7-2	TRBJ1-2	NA	TGTGCCAGCAGCTTAGGGAGGACAGCCTATGGCTACACCTTC	CASSLGRTAYGYTF
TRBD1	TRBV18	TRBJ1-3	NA	TGTGCCAGCTCACCACTCGGGACAGACTCTGGAAACACCATATATTTT	CASSPLGTDSGNTIYF
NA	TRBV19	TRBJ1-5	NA	TGTGCCAGTAGTACAGGGGTTGGTCAGCCCCAGCATTTT	CASSTGVGQPQHF
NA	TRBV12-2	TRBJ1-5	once	TGTGCAAGTCGTTCCGACAGGCTCTGCAATCAGCCCCAGCATTTT	CASRSDRLCNQPQHF
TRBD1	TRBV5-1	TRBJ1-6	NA	TGCGCCAGCAGCCGGGACAGGGTTAATTCACCCCTCCACTTT	CASSRDRVNSPLHF
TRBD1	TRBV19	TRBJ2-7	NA	TGTGCCAGTAGTCCGCGGACAGGGGGGGACGAGCAGTACTTC	CASSPRTGGDEQYF
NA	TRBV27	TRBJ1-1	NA	TGTGCCAGCAGTTTAAAATTGAGGTCTGAAGCTTTCTTT	CASSLKLRSEAFF
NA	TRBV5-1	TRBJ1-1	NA	TGCGCCAGCAGCCTTTTGACAGTGAGCACTGAAGCTTTCTTT	CASSLLTVSTEAFF
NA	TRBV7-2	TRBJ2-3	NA	TGTGCCATCAACAATCAACAGGGGAGGACAGATACGCAGTATTTT	CAINNQQGRTDTQYF
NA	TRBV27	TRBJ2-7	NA	TGTGCCAGCAGTCCCCGAGAGGCCTACGAGCAGTACTTC	CASSPREAYEQYF
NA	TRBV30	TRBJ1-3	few	TGTGCCTGGAGGGAGGACAGTCCCGACTCTGGAAACACCATATATTTT	CAWREDSPDSGNTIYF
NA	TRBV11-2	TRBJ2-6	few	TGTGCCAGCAGCAGTGACACCTCTGGGGCCAACGGCCTGACTTTC	CASSSDTSGANGLTF
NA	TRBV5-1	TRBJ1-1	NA	TGCGCCAGCAGCTTGAGTGGACCCGCGGGATGGGACACTGAAGCTTTCTTT	CASSLSGPAGWDTEAFF
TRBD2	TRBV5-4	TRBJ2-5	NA	TGTGCCAGCAGAGTAGCGGGGGAGCAAGAGACCCAGTACTTC	CASRVAGEQETQYF
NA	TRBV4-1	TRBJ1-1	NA	TGCGCCAGCAGCCAAGAACCGGAGGTGAACACTGAAGCTTTCTTT	CASSQEPEVNTEAFF
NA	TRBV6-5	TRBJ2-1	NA	TGTGCCAGCAGTTACATAGCTAGCCCCCCCAATGAGCAGTTCTTC	CASSYIASPPNEQFF
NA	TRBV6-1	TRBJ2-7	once	TGTGCCAGCAGTCTCGCGGGCCTGGAGTTATACGAGCAGTACTTC	CASSLAGLELYEQYF
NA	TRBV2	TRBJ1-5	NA	TGTGCCAGCAGGGTTTGGTTCGGGCAGCCCCAGCATTTT	CASRVWFGQPQHF
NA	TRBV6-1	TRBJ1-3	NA	TGTGCCAGCAGTGACCGGTCTTGGACATACTCTGGAAACACCATATATTTT	CASSDRSWTYSGNTIYF
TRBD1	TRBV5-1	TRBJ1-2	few	TGCGCCAGCAGCTTGGTAGGGACAGGGATTGGCTACACCTTC	CASSLVGTGIGYTF
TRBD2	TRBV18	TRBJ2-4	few	TGTGCCAGCTCCTCCCCCGCGGGGGTCCAGGAAAACAGTCAGTACTTC	CASSSPAGVQENSQYF
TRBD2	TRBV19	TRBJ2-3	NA	TGTGCCAGTGCGGGAGGGGGAGGATGGGCAGATACGCAGTATTTT	CASAGGGGWADTQYF
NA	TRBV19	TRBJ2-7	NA	TGTGCCAGTAGTATAGGTAACACCGCCTACGAGCAGTACTTC	CASSIGNTAYEQYF